A selection of T cell receptor beta chains follows, all from one sample in a study of T cells in Graves' hyperthyroidism and ophthalmopathy. TCRdb re-analysed the multiplex PCR reads in MiXCR, keeping a single row per CDR3 protein. The table records 300,000 to 450,000 distinct CDR3 sequences, roughly 15% of them present only once. The sequenced sample was blood. Receptors originate from a woman in her thirties with Graves' ophthalmopathy. CDR3s include the opening cysteine and the closing phenylalanine or tryptophan. A D gene is named only where the DNA matches it firmly. Clone size appears in some rows only: once, few, many, or a class for an expanded clone.

cdr3_aa: CASSLSGGAQEETQYF
cdr3_nt: TGTGCCAGCAGCCTGAGCGGGGGGGCCCAGGAAGAGACCCAGTACTTC
d_call: TRBD2
cdr3_length: 16
v_call: TRBV5-8
j_call: TRBJ2-5
clone_size: -

cdr3_aa: CSAGKGYEQYF
cdr3_nt: TGCAGCGCGGGGAAAGGCTACGAGCAGTACTTC
d_call: -
cdr3_length: 11
v_call: TRBV29-1
j_call: TRBJ2-7
clone_size: once

cdr3_aa: CASSLAGTIGNQPQHF
cdr3_nt: TGTGCCAGCAGTTTGGCCGGAACTATAGGCAATCAGCCCCAGCATTTT
d_call: -
cdr3_length: 16
v_call: TRBV28
j_call: TRBJ1-5
clone_size: many

cdr3_aa: CASSWDKNGYTF
cdr3_nt: TGTGCCAGCAGTTGGGACAAGAATGGCTACACCTTC
d_call: -
cdr3_length: 12
v_call: TRBV6-9
j_call: TRBJ1-2
clone_size: -

cdr3_aa: CASSFGSYSYEQYF
cdr3_nt: TGTGCCAGCAGCTTTGGTTCCTACTCCTACGAGCAGTACTTC
d_call: -
cdr3_length: 14
v_call: TRBV5-6
j_call: TRBJ2-7
clone_size: many

cdr3_aa: CASSGRDRGLWDEQYF
cdr3_nt: TGTGCCAGCAGCGGCCGGGACAGGGGGCTCTGGGACGAGCAGTACTTC
d_call: TRBD1
cdr3_length: 16
v_call: TRBV13
j_call: TRBJ2-7
clone_size: many

cdr3_aa: CAISESGGVSGANVLTF
cdr3_nt: TGTGCCATCAGTGAGTCAGGAGGTGTCTCTGGGGCCAACGTCCTGACTTTC
d_call: -
cdr3_length: 17
v_call: TRBV10-3
j_call: TRBJ2-6
clone_size: few

cdr3_aa: CATSDSLSGRAEETQYF
cdr3_nt: TGTGCCACCAGTGATTCCCTTAGCGGGAGGGCCGAAGAGACCCAGTACTTC
d_call: TRBD2
cdr3_length: 17
v_call: TRBV24-1
j_call: TRBJ2-5
clone_size: -

cdr3_aa: CASSLRRANRKYSPLHF
cdr3_nt: TGTGCCAGCAGCTTGAGACGGGCCAACAGAAAATATTCACCCCTCCACTTT
d_call: -
cdr3_length: 17
v_call: TRBV5-8
j_call: TRBJ1-6
clone_size: many

cdr3_aa: CASSQIGDEQFF
cdr3_nt: TGTGCCAGCAGCCAAATTGGCGATGAGCAGTTCTTC
d_call: -
cdr3_length: 12
v_call: TRBV3-1
j_call: TRBJ2-1
clone_size: many

cdr3_aa: CSVLNGQGGPNEQFF
cdr3_nt: TGCAGCGTTCTCAACGGACAGGGAGGACCCAATGAGCAGTTCTTC
d_call: TRBD1
cdr3_length: 15
v_call: TRBV29-1
j_call: TRBJ2-1
clone_size: -

cdr3_aa: CASKRQGLGSNQPQHF
cdr3_nt: TGTGCCAGCAAGCGACAGGGACTGGGAAGCAATCAGCCCCAGCATTTT
d_call: TRBD1
cdr3_length: 16
v_call: TRBV12-3/TRBV12-4
j_call: TRBJ1-5
clone_size: few

cdr3_aa: CASSQVVGGGSGNTIYF
cdr3_nt: TGCGCCAGCAGCCAAGTCGTTGGAGGGGGAAGTGGAAACACCATATATTTT
d_call: -
cdr3_length: 17
v_call: TRBV4-1
j_call: TRBJ1-3
clone_size: -

cdr3_aa: CASNPGGSTEAFF
cdr3_nt: TGTGCCAGCAACCCGGGAGGCAGCACTGAAGCTTTCTTT
d_call: -
cdr3_length: 13
v_call: TRBV6-1
j_call: TRBJ1-1
clone_size: -

cdr3_aa: CASSPGPVQGYQPQHF
cdr3_nt: TGTGCCAGCAGCCCCGGCCCGGTCCAAGGCTACCAGCCCCAGCATTTT
d_call: -
cdr3_length: 16
v_call: TRBV12-3/TRBV12-4
j_call: TRBJ1-5
clone_size: -

cdr3_aa: CASRNEGANYGYTF
cdr3_nt: TGTGCCAGTAGAAATGAGGGGGCGAACTATGGCTACACCTTC
d_call: TRBD1
cdr3_length: 14
v_call: TRBV19
j_call: TRBJ1-2
clone_size: few

cdr3_aa: CSVGDNEKLFF
cdr3_nt: TGCAGCGTCGGCGATAATGAAAAACTGTTTTTT
d_call: -
cdr3_length: 11
v_call: TRBV29-1
j_call: TRBJ1-4
clone_size: few

cdr3_aa: CASRYLGSYEQYF
cdr3_nt: TGTGCCAGCAGGTATTTGGGCTCCTACGAGCAGTACTTC
d_call: -
cdr3_length: 13
v_call: TRBV12-3/TRBV12-4
j_call: TRBJ2-7
clone_size: many

cdr3_aa: CASSQSRGGLEQFF
cdr3_nt: TGTGCCAGCAGCCAGTCGCGGGGGGGCCTTGAGCAGTTCTTC
d_call: TRBD2
cdr3_length: 14
v_call: TRBV14
j_call: TRBJ2-1
clone_size: -

cdr3_aa: CASSQVTKTGNTEAFF
cdr3_nt: TGTGCCAGCAGCCAAGTAACAAAAACAGGGAACACTGAAGCTTTCTTT
d_call: -
cdr3_length: 16
v_call: TRBV7-2
j_call: TRBJ1-1
clone_size: many

cdr3_aa: CASSHRTLYNSPLHF
cdr3_nt: TGTGCCAGTAGTCACCGGACCCTCTATAATTCACCCCTCCACTTT
d_call: -
cdr3_length: 15
v_call: TRBV19
j_call: TRBJ1-6
clone_size: -

cdr3_aa: CASSPGLAGGPYNEQFF
cdr3_nt: TGTGCCAGCAGCCCGGGACTAGCGGGGGGCCCCTACAATGAGCAGTTCTTC
d_call: TRBD2
cdr3_length: 17
v_call: TRBV3-1
j_call: TRBJ2-1
clone_size: many

cdr3_aa: CATRNWGTLGAQYF
cdr3_nt: TGTGCCACCCGAAACTGGGGGACCCTTGGGGCCCAGTACTTC
d_call: -
cdr3_length: 14
v_call: TRBV6-2/TRBV6-3
j_call: TRBJ2-5
clone_size: many

cdr3_aa: CATSPRTRGSTEAFF
cdr3_nt: TGTGCCACCAGCCCCCGTACCCGGGGGAGCACTGAAGCTTTCTTT
d_call: -
cdr3_length: 15
v_call: TRBV15
j_call: TRBJ1-1
clone_size: few

cdr3_aa: CASSLARGLLNTEAFF
cdr3_nt: TGTGCCAGCAGTTTAGCCAGGGGGCTCTTAAACACTGAAGCTTTCTTT
d_call: TRBD1
cdr3_length: 16
v_call: TRBV27
j_call: TRBJ1-1
clone_size: many

cdr3_aa: CSANARVRGQPQHF
cdr3_nt: TGCAGTGCTAATGCAAGGGTTCGGGGACAGCCCCAGCATTTT
d_call: -
cdr3_length: 14
v_call: TRBV20-1
j_call: TRBJ1-5
clone_size: -

cdr3_aa: CASSLAQGSGGYNEQFF
cdr3_nt: TGTGCCAGCAGTTTAGCGCAAGGTAGCGGGGGCTACAATGAGCAGTTCTTC
d_call: TRBD2
cdr3_length: 17
v_call: TRBV12-3/TRBV12-4
j_call: TRBJ2-1
clone_size: many

cdr3_aa: CSAHKSTDTQYF
cdr3_nt: TGCAGTGCGCACAAATCTACAGATACGCAGTATTTT
d_call: -
cdr3_length: 12
v_call: TRBV20-1
j_call: TRBJ2-3
clone_size: few

cdr3_aa: CASTPGWDSTDTQYF
cdr3_nt: TGTGCCAGCACCCCCGGGTGGGACAGCACAGATACGCAGTATTTT
d_call: -
cdr3_length: 15
v_call: TRBV7-2
j_call: TRBJ2-3
clone_size: -

cdr3_aa: CASSIIGSGLAGANVLTF
cdr3_nt: TGTGCCAGTAGTATAATTGGGTCGGGTCTAGCTGGGGCCAACGTCCTGACTTTC
d_call: -
cdr3_length: 18
v_call: TRBV19
j_call: TRBJ2-6
clone_size: -

cdr3_aa: CSATKGAPRGQPQHF
cdr3_nt: TGCAGTGCTACAAAGGGGGCTCCAAGAGGTCAGCCCCAGCATTTT
d_call: TRBD1
cdr3_length: 15
v_call: TRBV20-1
j_call: TRBJ1-5
clone_size: -

cdr3_aa: CASSPDTIYEQYF
cdr3_nt: TGTGCCAGCAGCCCCGACACTATCTACGAGCAGTACTTC
d_call: -
cdr3_length: 13
v_call: TRBV14
j_call: TRBJ2-7
clone_size: many

cdr3_aa: CASSPATGGINGYTF
cdr3_nt: TGTGCCAGCAGTCCCGCGACAGGGGGGATAAATGGCTACACCTTC
d_call: TRBD1
cdr3_length: 15
v_call: TRBV12-3/TRBV12-4
j_call: TRBJ1-2
clone_size: -

cdr3_aa: CASSLRQGGELFF
cdr3_nt: TGTGCCAGCAGCCTACGACAGGGAGGTGAACTGTTTTTT
d_call: TRBD1
cdr3_length: 13
v_call: TRBV7-8
j_call: TRBJ1-4
clone_size: many

cdr3_aa: CATSRAGGRNTEAFF
cdr3_nt: TGTGCCACCAGCAGAGCAGGGGGCAGGAACACTGAAGCTTTCTTT
d_call: TRBD1
cdr3_length: 15
v_call: TRBV15
j_call: TRBJ1-1
clone_size: many

cdr3_aa: CASPRGVPYNEQFF
cdr3_nt: TGTGCCAGCCCTCGCGGGGTACCCTACAATGAGCAGTTCTTC
d_call: -
cdr3_length: 14
v_call: TRBV6-1
j_call: TRBJ2-1
clone_size: many

cdr3_aa: CASKQLGTGNEAFF
cdr3_nt: TGTGCCAGTAAACAGCTCGGGACGGGTAATGAAGCTTTCTTT
d_call: -
cdr3_length: 14
v_call: TRBV19
j_call: TRBJ1-1
clone_size: many

cdr3_aa: CASSAGLNNQPQHF
cdr3_nt: TGTGCCAGCTCAGCAGGGTTAAACAATCAGCCCCAGCATTTT
d_call: -
cdr3_length: 14
v_call: TRBV18
j_call: TRBJ1-5
clone_size: many

cdr3_aa: CASSPYLPAGGEQYF
cdr3_nt: TGTGCCAGCTCACCGTACTTACCAGCGGGGGGCGAGCAGTACTTC
d_call: TRBD2
cdr3_length: 15
v_call: TRBV11-2
j_call: TRBJ2-7
clone_size: many

cdr3_aa: CASSERRFSGADSNQPQHF
cdr3_nt: TGTGCCAGCAGTGAGAGAAGGTTCTCGGGGGCGGATAGCAATCAGCCCCAGCATTTT
d_call: -
cdr3_length: 19
v_call: TRBV6-1
j_call: TRBJ1-5
clone_size: many

cdr3_aa: CASSSGMVGYF
cdr3_nt: TGTGCCAGCAGCTCTGGGATGGTGGGGTACTTC
d_call: -
cdr3_length: 11
v_call: TRBV11-3
j_call: TRBJ2-5
clone_size: many

cdr3_aa: CASLAGRESNQPQHF
cdr3_nt: TGTGCCAGTTTGGCGGGACGGGAAAGCAATCAGCCCCAGCATTTT
d_call: -
cdr3_length: 15
v_call: TRBV6-2/TRBV6-3
j_call: TRBJ1-5
clone_size: -

cdr3_aa: CASSGQGLVRADTQYF
cdr3_nt: TGTGCCAGCAGCGGACAAGGACTAGTCCGGGCAGATACGCAGTATTTT
d_call: TRBD2
cdr3_length: 16
v_call: TRBV7-9
j_call: TRBJ2-3
clone_size: many

cdr3_aa: CASRYTGELFF
cdr3_nt: TGTGCCAGCCGCTATACCGGGGAGCTGTTTTTT
d_call: -
cdr3_length: 11
v_call: TRBV3-1
j_call: TRBJ2-2
clone_size: many

cdr3_aa: CASSLGDRDNSPLHF
cdr3_nt: TGTGCCAGCAGTCTGGGGGACAGGGATAATTCACCCCTCCACTTT
d_call: TRBD1
cdr3_length: 15
v_call: TRBV28
j_call: TRBJ1-6
clone_size: many

cdr3_aa: CASSLDIRKGTQYF
cdr3_nt: TGTGCCAGCAGCTTAGACATCCGGAAAGGGACCCAGTACTTC
d_call: -
cdr3_length: 14
v_call: TRBV7-2
j_call: TRBJ2-5
clone_size: -